This T cell receptor (beta chain) was identified during a study of cytomegalovirus exposure and HLA in healthy donors. Study-wide findings and caveats: With later analysis, a missense DCLRE1C variant became linked to TCR beta V- and J-gene trimming.

This CDR3 is 15 amino acids long. The germline gives CDR1 MGHDK, CDR2 SYGVNS. V trimming: 6 bases; J trimming: 3 bases; junction bases outside the gene matches: 1. With 60 Vbeta and 13 Jbeta primers, the PCR was carried out. In the original workflow: A follow-up analysis tallied tens of millions of unique TCR beta chains, about 11 million shared. Sequenced by immunoSEQ multiplex PCR; TCRdb stores in-frame clones only, minus some. V, J and clone size derive from that table, while D and trimming were established from the DNA sequence. The profile shows around 260,000 clones, 80% of them singletons. Remarks on this clone: Its antigen is not identified.

It was healthy bone marrow donors who served as donors. Despite likely unrecorded immune exposures, the donors were nominally healthy at the time of sampling. This chain uses TRBV25-1 with TRBJ2-2; 13 nucleotides align to TRBD2. This TCR came from a girl aged 2 to 10 in good health and CMV-seronegative. The sequenced sample consisted of PBMCs. DNA of the CDR3: TGTGCCAGCAGGGGACTAGCGGGGCACACCGGGGAGCTGTTTTTT. It is translated as CASRGLAGHTGELFF.